This TCR beta chain came from a study of tumor-infiltrating lymphocytes in primary liver carcinoma. Study as a whole: Staged T1-T3 N0M0, the tumors had sizes that ranged from about 4.2 to 11 cm across.

A primer matching the constant region was used to make TCR beta cDNA from 500 to 650 ng of total RNA. Employing slightly modified ARM-PCR, three nested multiplex PCR rounds were run, and these gave rise to the TCR beta libraries. A C-beta reverse primer and TRBV1-TRBV30 forward primers served in each of the first two PCR rounds, at around 10 cycles apiece. One entry per CDR3 protein results from TCRdb running MiXCR on the multiplex PCR reads. The table has some 190,000 distinct CDR3 sequences, about 60% seen once. A few counts support this clonotype. From germline, CDR1 is SGHDT and CDR2 YYEEEE. V dropped 4 bases and J dropped 6 bases, with 13 bases sitting between them. The CDR3 extends over 14 amino acids. They got blood RNA out of unsorted whole blood and also pulled out germline DNA.

Sequencing was carried out using peripheral blood. This clonotype was obtained from a man between 40 and 49 years old with primary liver carcinoma and hepatitis B virus infection. The rearrangement links TRBV5-6 to TRBJ2-2, with D maybe TRBD1 (6 bases). DNA for the CDR3: TGTGCCAGCAGCCGACTCACAGGGCCCGGGGAGCTGTTTTTT. Protein product: CASSRLTGPGELFF.